The T cell receptor beta chain under discussion was sequenced for a study of PD-1 blockade in mismatch repair-deficient tumors. The wider study: Patients had roughly twelve mismatch repair-deficient cancer types, all previously treated and progressing. Study conclusions and caveats: Tumor-resident clones, often undetectable pretreatment in blood, expanded then contracted after pembrolizumab.

V lost 5 bases to trimming and J lost 9 bases, with 17 bases between them. This CDR3 contains 14 residues. Germline V gene lookup returns CDR1 SGHVS and CDR2 FQNEAQ. Every patient had mismatch repair deficiency by PCR or immunohistochemistry. TCR sequencing covered a few patients who responded to pembrolizumab. A remark on this clone: Antigen: not known.

The assay was immunoSEQ multiplex PCR, and TCRdb's table has in-frame clones only and misses some. Here the sample spans some 120,000 clones, 86% being singletons. The rearrangement uses TRBV7-8 and TRBJ2-1, with D tentatively TRBD2 (6 bases). The sample in question was peripheral blood, obtained 44 weeks after starting pembrolizumab. The source is an adult with mismatch repair-deficient cancer. The CDR3 loop is CASSPEGRDLEQFF. DNA of the CDR3: TGTGCCAGCAGCCCTGAGGGGCGGGACCTTGAGCAGTTCTTC.